This T cell receptor beta chain was observed in a study of tumor-infiltrating lymphocytes in primary liver carcinoma. As concerns this clonotype: A much bigger clone sits one base away, suggesting this may be a read error.

Germline V gene data show CDR1 as MGHRA and CDR2 as YSYEKL. CDR3 size: 17 residues. Starting material of 400 to 600 ng total RNA yielded TCR beta cDNA via a constant-region primer. ARM-PCR, slightly modified, supplied the TCR beta libraries through three nested multiplex PCR rounds. Each of the first two PCR rounds ran roughly 10 cycles with TRBV1-TRBV30 forward and C-beta reverse primers. TCRdb reanalysed the multiplex PCR reads using MiXCR and keeps one entry per CDR3 protein. The table lists 300,000 to 400,000 distinct CDR3 sequences, 65% of them singletons. Blood RNA came from unsorted whole blood; germline DNA was also extracted.

The sequenced sample consisted of peripheral blood. This sequence originates from a man between 35 and 55 years old with primary liver carcinoma and hepatitis B virus infection. V usage is TRBV4-1 and J usage is TRBJ2-7; D may be TRBD1 or TRBD2 (6 bases each). CDR3 DNA: TGCGCCAACAGCCAAGTTGATTTTATCGGGGGCGGGTACGAGCAGTACTTC. It is translated as CANSQVDFIGGGYEQYF.